Below, 14 T cell receptor beta chains from the same sample are listed, as sequenced in a study of blood T cell repertoires in COVID-19. The table came from immunoSEQ multiplex PCR; TCRdb's copy has only in-frame clones and leaves some out. This sample has around 330,000 clones, with about nine tenths found just once. Specimen: PBMCs or T cells enriched from blood (not recorded which). The receptors come from a woman aged 18-35 years who had recovered from COVID-19.

The chain links TRBV7-3 to TRBJ2-2; D unresolved. Trimming took 5 bases from V and 6 from J, leaving 13 bases between them. The germline V gene encodes CDR1 SGHTA and CDR2 FQGTGA. The CDR3 is 14 amino acids. CDR3 DNA: TGTGCCAGCAGCCAAACGGTGGTTTCCGGGGAGCTGTTTTTT. Translation gives CASSQTVVSGELFF.

The CDR3 is CASSSQTRGTTEAFF. DNA for the CDR3: TGTGCCAGTAGTAGCCAGACTAGGGGAACCACTGAAGCTTTCTTT. The rearrangement uses TRBV19 and TRBJ1-1; a possible D gene is TRBD1 (5 bases). V shed 4 bases and J shed 4 bases, with 16 bases lying between them. The germline CDR1 and CDR2 sequences are LNHDA and SQIVND (reference sequence). The CDR3 is made up of 15 amino acids.

The J gene is TRBJ2-1, the V gene TRBV29-1, with 10 positions matching TRBD2. This CDR3 comprises 16 residues. Germline values: CDR1 SQVTM, CDR2 ANQGSEA. The J segment lost 4 bases and the V segment lost 2 bases, leaving 8 bases of the junction unmatched. The CDR3 nucleotides are TGCAGCGTTGAATATGTTCGGACTAGCGGTTACAATGAGCAGTTCTTC. Encoded protein: CSVEYVRTSGYNEQFF.

The rearrangement joins TRBV30 to TRBJ1-2, with TRBD1 identical over 11 bases. The CDR3 spans 15 residues. Looked up from germline, CDR1 is GTSNPN and CDR2 is SVGIG (reference sequence). The ends lost 8 bases at V and 8 bases at J; junction bases unmatched: 16. The CDR3 coding sequence is TGTGCCCTTACACGGACAGGGGGCGGCATGGAGGGCTACACCTTC. Translated: CALTRTGGGMEGYTF. The whole variable domain, filled in from reference TRBV30 and TRBJ1-2, reads SQTIHQWPATLVQPVGSPLSLECTVEGTSNPNLYWYRQAAGRGLQLLFYSVGIGQISSEVPQNLSASRPQDRQFILSSKKLLLSDSGFYLCALTRTGGGMEGYTFGSGTRLTVV.

The chain links TRBV6-2 or TRBV6-3 to TRBJ1-1, with a possible D match to TRBD1 (6 bases). Deletions cut 5 bases from V and 7 bases from J, with 23 bases between. Per germline, CDR1 MNHEY and CDR2 SVGEGT. This CDR3 contains 16 residues. The CDR3 DNA is TGTGCCAGCAGTAACCCCCTTCCCAGGGGCGGCGGTGAAGCTTTCTTT. This sequence encodes CASSNPLPRGGGEAFF.

The chain joins TRBV7-2 to TRBJ1-2; no firm D call. Looked up from germline, CDR1 is SGHTA and CDR2 is FQGNSA. V dropped 5 bases and J dropped 4 bases, with 20 bases sitting between them. This CDR3 is 16 amino acids long. CDR3 sequence reads: CASSPGVRRTTYGYTF. Here the CDR3 DNA reads TGTGCCAGCAGCCCCGGGGTACGACGTACCACCTATGGCTACACCTTC.

This clone was observed a few times. This sequence joins TRBV9 and TRBJ1-6; 8 nucleotides align to TRBD1. Germline CDR1 SGDLS, CDR2 YYNGEE. There are 16 residues in the CDR3. V gave up 4 bases and J gave up 6 bases; unmatched junction bases: 9. The CDR3: CASSLSETGANSPLHF. The CDR3 DNA reads as TGTGCCAGCAGCCTTAGCGAGACAGGGGCTAATTCACCCCTCCACTTT.

J is TRBJ2-3 and V is TRBV15; 7 bases match TRBD2. CDR3 size: 15 residues. Germline assignment: CDR1 LNHNV and CDR2 YYDKDF (reference sequence). V gave up 5 bases and J gave up 3 bases; unmatched junction bases: 8. CDR3 nucleotides: TGTGCCACCAGCCATCCCGGGGAGGGAACAGATACGCAGTATTTT. It yields the protein CATSHPGEGTDTQYF.

The rearrangement uses TRBV6-5 and TRBJ1-6; 7 nucleotides align to TRBD1. J lost 5 bases, V lost 5 bases, and 6 bases had no gene match. The CDR3 covers 15 residues. Germline V gene lookup returns CDR1 MNHEY and CDR2 SVGAGI. The CDR3 DNA reads TGTGCCAGCAGTCCCCGACAGGGAAATAATTCACCCCTCCACTTT. This sequence encodes CASSPRQGNNSPLHF.

The gene calls are TRBV7-2 and TRBJ1-2; a weak D match, TRBD1 (5 bases). Trimming cost V 1 base and J 9 bases, with 21 bases left between them. The CDR3 sequence is 16 residues long. Germline CDR1 SGHTA, CDR2 FQGNSA. The CDR3 nucleotides read TGTGCCAGCAGCTTAGACCCCGCAGGGCCTATTTTAAGCTACACCTTC. Protein sequence: CASSLDPAGPILSYTF.

This clone was found once. The chain combines TRBV5-1 with TRBJ2-7; 7 nucleotides agree with TRBD1. The CDR3 loop spans 18 amino acids. With 9 bases clipped from V and 0 bases from J, the junction kept 21 bases outside the gene matches. In germline, CDR1 is SGHRS, CDR2 YFSETQ. In DNA, the CDR3 is TGCGCCACCTGCGGTTTCCCGGGACAGCCTCTAAGCTCCTACGAGCAGTACTTC. This sequence encodes CATCGFPGQPLSSYEQYF.

The chain uses TRBV25-1 and TRBJ1-5; 7 positions match TRBD1. The CDR3 is made up of 14 amino acids. The trim removed 4 bases at V and 1 base at J, leaving 1 base unmatched. Germline CDR1 and CDR2: MGHDK and SYGVNS. The CDR3 is CASSAQGSNQPQHF. In DNA form, the CDR3 reads TGTGCCAGCAGTGCACAGGGGAGCAATCAGCCCCAGCATTTT.

The chain recombines TRBV9 with TRBJ2-5, with TRBD1 identical over 8 bases. CDR1 is SGDLS, CDR2 YYNGEE, per germline. The V and J ends lost 5 bases and 2 bases, in that order; junction bases with no gene match: 5. The CDR3 contains 14 residues. DNA for the CDR3: TGTGCCAGCAGTACACAGGGGGAGCAAGAGACCCAGTACTTC. Translation: CASSTQGEQETQYF.

V usage is TRBV7-3 and J usage is TRBJ1-1; weak D call: TRBD1 (5 bases). There are 13 residues in the CDR3. Germline CDR1 reads SGHTA; CDR2 reads FQGTGA. The V end lost 5 bases, the J end lost 4 bases, and 11 bases lay between the germline ends. CDR3 sequence: CASSGDRGTEAFF. CDR3 coding DNA: TGTGCCAGCAGCGGAGACAGAGGCACTGAAGCTTTCTTT.